This T cell receptor beta chain was captured by sequencing in a study of blood T cells in healthy people across ages. Study-level results: As age increased, TCR beta diversity per million T cells fell in a roughly linear fashion. It was the long-lived donors that had more naive CD4+ cells and higher diversity than aged donors. As naive T cell percentage varied, TCR beta diversity correlated strongly with it.

Then a second PCR, running about 6 to 12 cycles, was carried out with a sample-barcoded 5' primer and a J-beta primer mix. One entry per CDR3 protein, called by TCRdb with MiXCR from the 5' RACE reads. The sample records 540,000 or so distinct CDR3 sequences, roughly 28% being singletons. This clonotype was recorded many times. What it binds is not known. The clonotype originates from a woman between 65 and 79 years old in good health. Sequences were obtained from blood.

The CDR3 DNA reads TGTGCCATCAGGGACAGCTCCGCACCCCTCCACTTT. Amino acids: CAIRDSSAPLHF. The V and J genes are TRBV10-3 and TRBJ1-6; tentative D call: TRBD1 (6 bases). V dropped 6 bases and J dropped 11 bases, with 11 bases sitting between them. The CDR3 is 12 residues long. The germline gives CDR1 ENHRY, CDR2 SYGVKD.